The rows below give T cell receptor beta chains drawn from one sample of a study of T cell repertoires in cytomegalovirus infection. Their cognate antigens are unknown. MiXCR, applied by TCRdb to the reads, yields one record per CDR3 protein. This sample has under 300,000 distinct CDR3 sequences, with 22% found just once. The source was cultured PBMCs, collected from culture after CMV antigen stimulation. Receptor source: a human donor in good health (CMV status not recorded). Some clones in this sample may be carry-over from other donors' samples. CDR3s include the opening cysteine and the closing phenylalanine or tryptophan. The D gene is left open where the match is weak. Some rows mark clone size as missing; the rest say once, few, many or name a class of expanded clone.

TRBD2	NA	TRBV15	TRBJ2-2	TGTGCCACCCGCCGACCGGGCGGGAGGGGTGCCGGGGAGCTGTTTTTT	CATRRPGGRGAGELFF
NA	many	TRBV6-1	TRBJ1-2	TGTGCCAGCAGCCAAAACGGGGGTAAGGGGTATGGCTACACCTTC	CASSQNGGKGYGYTF
TRBD1	NA	TRBV7-2	TRBJ1-2	TGTGCCAGCAGCTTAGCTATGACAGGGGGCTATGGCTACACCTTC	CASSLAMTGGYGYTF
NA	many	TRBV7-8	TRBJ2-5	TGTGCCAGCAGCGCTCACTGGGGAACGGAGACCCAGTACTTC	CASSAHWGTETQYF
NA	NA	TRBV27	TRBJ1-4	TGTGCCAGCAGCAATTGGGTTGGTAATGAAAAACTGTTTTTT	CASSNWVGNEKLFF
TRBD2	few	TRBV5-1	TRBJ2-5	TGCGCCAGCAGCCTTATTATTCCTAGCGGGAGGACCCAAGAGACCCAGTACTTC	CASSLIIPSGRTQETQYF
NA	many	TRBV7-2	TRBJ2-5	TGTGCCAGCAGCTCAACCCGGCCCGCACAAGAGACCCAGTACTTC	CASSSTRPAQETQYF
NA	few	TRBV10-3	TRBJ2-5	TGTGCCATCAGCGCGGACAGTGTCCAAGAGACCCAGTACTTC	CAISADSVQETQYF
NA	few	TRBV7-2	TRBJ2-3	TGTGCCAGCAGCCCACACGGGGGCTTAGCGGATACGCAGTATTTT	CASSPHGGLADTQYF
NA	NA	TRBV10-3	TRBJ1-1	TGTGCCATCAGTGACCGAGGACCGAACACTGAAGCTTTCTTT	CAISDRGPNTEAFF
NA	NA	TRBV15	TRBJ1-1	TGTGCCACCAGCTCTCGAAGGGGGGCGGACACTGAAGCTTTCTTT	CATSSRRGADTEAFF
TRBD2	NA	TRBV5-4	TRBJ2-1	TGTGCCAGCAGCTTGGCGCGAGTAGCGGGGATGGATGAGCAGTTCTTC	CASSLARVAGMDEQFF
NA	many	TRBV7-6	TRBJ1-6	TGTGCCAGCAGCTTAGTGCCCCCGGCAGACAGCAATTCACCCCTCCACTTT	CASSLVPPADSNSPLHF
NA	few	TRBV7-4	TRBJ2-1	TGTGCCAGCTTCAGCGGAGGTACCAGCTCCTACAATGAGCAGTTCTTC	CASFSGGTSSYNEQFF
TRBD2	NA	TRBV27	TRBJ2-1	TGTGCCAGCAGTTTCCTCGGGGTAGCGGGAGGGCCGGGGAATGAGCAGTTCTTC	CASSFLGVAGGPGNEQFF